These T cell receptor beta chains were read from a single sample in a study of shared clonotypes between healthy human individuals. Repertoires were generated with immunoSEQ multiplex PCR, while TCRdb's copy carries only in-frame clones and drops some. The sample shows hundreds of thousands of clones, about 74% of them seen only once. What was sequenced was memory CD4+ T cells sorted from blood. These receptors all stem from a woman in her twenties or thirties in good health. The CDR3 runs from the conserved cysteine through the conserved F or W. A D gene is named only where the DNA matches it firmly. Rows may omit the clone size; those that give it use once, few, many or a size class.

V,J,D,size,CDR3,DNA
TRBV13,TRBJ2-5,NA,NA,CASSLRNQETQYF,TGTGCCAGCAGCCTCCGGAACCAAGAGACCCAGTACTTC
TRBV11-3,TRBJ2-2,TRBD2,NA,CASSLGVGGRQNTGELFF,TGTGCCAGCAGCTTAGGGGTAGGCGGGAGGCAGAACACCGGGGAGCTGTTTTTT
TRBV6-1,TRBJ1-1,NA,NA,CASSVSGGRTEAFF,TGTGCCAGCAGTGTCTCGGGGGGCCGGACTGAAGCTTTCTTT
TRBV29-1,TRBJ2-1,NA,many,CSVEQGIKQFF,TGCAGCGTTGAACAGGGGATAAAACAGTTCTTC
TRBV2,TRBJ2-5,NA,NA,CASSEARGSGTQYF,TGTGCCAGCAGTGAAGCCCGAGGGTCCGGGACCCAGTACTTC
TRBV4-1,TRBJ2-1,NA,NA,CASSQSRVREQFF,TGCGCCAGCAGCCAATCTAGGGTCCGTGAGCAGTTCTTC
TRBV11-2,TRBJ2-1,NA,NA,CASTIRLGKNEQFF,TGTGCCAGCACCATAAGACTAGGCAAAAATGAGCAGTTCTTC
TRBV11-2,TRBJ2-5,TRBD2,NA,CASSFGGRGQETQYF,TGTGCCAGCAGCTTTGGCGGGAGGGGCCAAGAGACCCAGTACTTC
TRBV15,TRBJ2-5,TRBD1,many,CATSRGQGAYQETQYF,TGTGCCACCAGCAGAGGACAGGGGGCCTACCAAGAGACCCAGTACTTC
TRBV7-8,TRBJ2-1,NA,few,CASSSQTGGHNEQFF,TGTGCCAGCAGCTCCCAGACTGGCGGCCACAATGAGCAGTTCTTC
TRBV2,TRBJ1-2,TRBD1,NA,CASSRTGDYGYTF,TGTGCCAGCAGTCGAACAGGGGACTATGGCTACACCTTC
TRBV29-1,TRBJ1-1,NA,few,CSVVSRVAEAFF,TGCAGCGTTGTGTCGAGGGTGGCTGAAGCTTTCTTT
TRBV25-1,TRBJ2-7,TRBD1,NA,CASSSDRDAYEQYF,TGTGCCAGCAGTTCCGACAGGGACGCCTACGAGCAGTACTTC
TRBV11-1,TRBJ2-6,NA,NA,CASSLEPSGANVLTF,TGTGCCAGCAGCTTAGAGCCTTCTGGGGCCAACGTCCTGACTTTC
TRBV7-2,TRBJ1-1,NA,NA,CASSLGHMNTEAFF,TGTGCCAGCAGCTTGGGACATATGAACACTGAAGCTTTCTTT
TRBV25-1,TRBJ2-2,NA,NA,CASSRGEFPGELFF,TGTGCCAGCAGTAGGGGGGAATTCCCCGGGGAGCTGTTTTTT
TRBV5-5,TRBJ1-4,NA,NA,CASSLDLGFEKLFF,TGTGCCAGCAGCTTGGATCTGGGTTTTGAAAAACTGTTTTTT
TRBV4-1,TRBJ2-7,NA,NA,CASTRGGYEQYF,TGCGCCAGCACCCGGGGAGGCTACGAGCAGTACTTC
TRBV7-2,TRBJ2-1,TRBD2,NA,CASSQWTSGSNEQFF,TGTGCCAGCAGCCAATGGACTAGCGGGAGTAATGAGCAGTTCTTC
TRBV7-8,TRBJ2-7,TRBD1,NA,CASSSKDRGTFEQYF,TGTGCCAGCAGCTCAAAGGACAGGGGAACTTTCGAGCAGTACTTC
TRBV15,TRBJ2-7,TRBD1,few,CATSRDRGQFEQYF,TGTGCCACCAGCAGGGACAGGGGGCAGTTCGAGCAGTACTTC
TRBV19,TRBJ2-2,TRBD2,NA,CASSTSGLAGENTGELFF,TGTGCCAGTAGTACCTCGGGACTAGCGGGAGAGAACACCGGGGAGCTGTTTTTT
TRBV6-5,TRBJ2-1,NA,NA,CASSRQFYNEQFF,TGTGCCAGCAGCCGACAGTTCTACAATGAGCAGTTCTTC
TRBV6-5,TRBJ2-4,NA,NA,CASRTQGSKNIQYF,TGTGCCAGCAGAACACAGGGCTCCAAAAACATTCAGTACTTC
TRBV28,TRBJ2-5,NA,NA,CASSFPSLETQYF,TGTGCCAGCAGTTTCCCTAGTTTGGAGACCCAGTACTTC
TRBV19,TRBJ2-6,NA,few,CASESQVGSSGANVLTF,TGTGCCAGTGAGAGCCAGGTGGGGAGCTCTGGGGCCAACGTCCTGACTTTC
TRBV30,TRBJ2-2,NA,once,CAWMRTVGTGELFF,TGTGCCTGGATGAGAACGGTGGGGACCGGGGAGCTGTTTTTT
TRBV2,TRBJ2-2,NA,NA,CASIRGSFTGELFF,TGTGCCAGCATACGTGGGAGTTTCACCGGGGAGCTGTTTTTT
TRBV28,TRBJ1-5,NA,NA,CASTHIPGTQPQHF,TGTGCCAGCACCCATATCCCCGGGACTCAGCCCCAGCATTTT
TRBV4-1,TRBJ2-4,NA,NA,CASSQLTDLVNIQYF,TGCGCCAGCAGCCAACTTACGGATTTGGTTAACATTCAGTACTTC
TRBV15,TRBJ1-1,NA,NA,CATSRMGADTEAFF,TGTGCCACCAGCAGAATGGGGGCGGACACTGAAGCTTTCTTT
TRBV6-1,TRBJ2-7,NA,NA,CASTPGPNPLYEQYF,TGTGCCAGCACTCCCGGGCCAAACCCCCTCTACGAGCAGTACTTC
TRBV7-2,TRBJ2-5,TRBD1,few,CASSLRQGRETQYF,TGTGCCAGCAGCTTGCGACAGGGCAGGGAGACCCAGTACTTC
TRBV28,TRBJ1-4,NA,NA,CASSLVGPGKLFF,TGTGCCAGCAGTTTGGTGGGGCCGGGGAAACTGTTTTTT
TRBV28,TRBJ2-3,NA,NA,CASRNNVDTQYF,TGTGCCAGCAGAAATAACGTGGATACGCAGTATTTT
TRBV19,TRBJ1-5,TRBD1,NA,CASSISGGGQPQHF,TGTGCCAGTAGTATTTCAGGGGGCGGACAGCCCCAGCATTTT
TRBV19,TRBJ1-1,NA,NA,CASRSFFLVGNTEAFF,TGTGCCAGTAGAAGTTTTTTTCTGGTCGGGAACACTGAAGCTTTCTTT
TRBV27,TRBJ2-5,TRBD1,NA,CASSRSGTGEQETQYF,TGTGCCAGCAGTCGGTCCGGGACAGGCGAACAAGAGACCCAGTACTTC
TRBV7-2,TRBJ1-5,NA,once,CASSLGGGLDQPQHF,TGTGCCAGCAGCTTGGGGGGGGGCCTCGATCAGCCCCAGCATTTT
TRBV11-3,TRBJ2-5,NA,NA,CASSPRGGLGETQYF,TGTGCCAGCAGCCCCCGGGGCGGGCTTGGAGAGACCCAGTACTTC
TRBV28,TRBJ2-7,NA,NA,CASSPHGQSYEQYF,TGTGCCAGCAGTCCCCACGGACAGTCCTACGAGCAGTACTTC
TRBV4-1,TRBJ2-1,TRBD2,many,CASSQSLAGEWYEQFF,TGCGCCAGCAGCCAGTCACTAGCGGGAGAATGGTATGAGCAGTTCTTC
TRBV7-9,TRBJ2-6,NA,NA,CASRERGQGSSGANVLTF,TGTGCCAGCAGGGAACGGGGCCAGGGGTCCTCTGGGGCCAACGTCCTGACTTTC
TRBV19,TRBJ2-7,NA,few,CASSIQGGAVHEQYF,TGTGCCAGTAGTATTCAGGGCGGGGCTGTTCACGAGCAGTACTTC
TRBV10-1,TRBJ2-1,TRBD2,NA,CASSELVAGANEQFF,TGCGCCAGCAGTGAACTGGTAGCGGGAGCTAATGAGCAGTTCTTC
TRBV5-1,TRBJ1-1,NA,few,CASSLAPAGNTEAFF,TGCGCCAGCAGCTTGGCCCCGGCGGGGAACACTGAAGCTTTCTTT
TRBV6-4,TRBJ2-1,TRBD2,few,CANEPGLAAEPNEQFF,TGTGCCAACGAACCGGGACTAGCGGCCGAACCCAATGAGCAGTTCTTC
TRBV7-6,TRBJ2-7,TRBD2,NA,CASSLGASGRSAYEQYF,TGTGCCAGCAGCTTAGGGGCTAGCGGGAGGTCAGCCTACGAGCAGTACTTC
TRBV25-1,TRBJ2-7,NA,NA,CASSSKDSYEQYF,TGTGCCAGCAGTTCTAAGGACAGCTACGAGCAGTACTTC